This T cell receptor (beta chain) is from a study of regulatory T cells in long-lasting Graves disease. This clonotype has ten or more counts. Its antigen is not identified. V was shortened by 3 bases and J by 5 bases, with 13 bases between the two germline ends. The CDR3 length is 14 residues. The germline gives CDR1 SNHLY, CDR2 FYNNEI. Time point denoted: newly diagnosed GD, antithyroid drugs for less than 3 months. The TCR library was prepared using RNA isolated from PBMCs. Around 8.2 milliliters of peripheral blood went into EDTA tubes. General observations from the study: Possibly, accuracy suffered from the small sample size.

CDR3-region Arm-PCR and iRepertoire HTBI primers produced the TCR beta libraries. TCRdb re-called the multiplex PCR reads with MiXCR, one entry per CDR3 protein. This repertoire shows approximately 540,000 distinct CDR3 sequences, 9.5% to 15% found once; its top ten account for 7.5% to 9%. These data were likewise used in another study, on T cells in Graves' hyperthyroidism and ophthalmopathy.

The receptor was isolated from a woman in her twenties or thirties with Graves disease. The chain employs TRBV2 and TRBJ2-5, with D perhaps matching TRBD1 or TRBD2 (6 bases each). The sample in question was peripheral blood mononuclear cells (PBMCs), obtained at new diagnosis, from a patient treated with antithyroid drugs. DNA for the CDR3: TGTGCCAGCAGTGATGACAGGCGGGGTGAGACCCAGTACTTC. Translating it yields CASSDDRRGETQYF.